The clone carrying this T cell receptor beta chain was found a few times. The antigen is not known. What was amplified from RNA transcripts were TCR beta CDR3 regions. Primed by the HTBI set, a first-round RT-PCR was run on the TCR CDR3. TCRdb called the multiplex PCR reads again in MiXCR, with one record for every CDR3 protein. The data contain more than 300,000 distinct CDR3 sequences, approximately 15% of them singletons. The CDR3 contains 16 residues. In germline, CDR1 is KGHSH, CDR2 LQKENI. V was shortened by 5 bases and J by 1 base, with 17 bases between the two germline ends. This sample is part of a study of T cells in Graves' hyperthyroidism and ophthalmopathy. Study-level results: Ophthalmopathy was told apart from stable hyperthyroidism by a 13 V-J model.

The sequenced sample was blood. The receptor was derived from a woman aged 60 to 75 with Graves' hyperthyroidism. V usage is TRBV18 and J usage is TRBJ1-1; the D gene is possibly TRBD1 (5 bases). This chain's CDR3 is CASSSLRWQGNTEAFF. DNA of the CDR3: TGTGCCAGCTCATCCCTCAGATGGCAGGGGAACACTGAAGCTTTCTTT.